This T cell receptor (beta chain) was retrieved from a study of cytomegalovirus exposure and HLA in healthy donors. PCR was performed using 60 Vbeta and 13 Jbeta primers. The protocol was immunoSEQ multiplex PCR, while the TCRdb copy is restricted to in-frame clones and leaves out a portion. This table has approximately 200,000 clones, about 80% appearing once. The germline V gene has CDR1 ENHRY and CDR2 SYGVKD. The CDR3 length is 13 residues. Trimming removed 4 bases at V and 2 bases at J, with 6 bases between. This rearrangement joins TRBV10-3 to TRBJ1-3; no clear D gene. The TCR comes from a man aged 35-49 years in good health and CMV-seronegative. What was sequenced was PBMCs. The CDR3 bases are TGTGCCATCAGTGCCAACACTGGAAACACCATATATTTT. Translating it yields CAISANTGNTIYF.